This entry lists 24 T cell receptor beta chains sequenced from one sample in a study of T cell responses to AZD1222 COVID-19 vaccine. Using immunoSEQ multiplex PCR, the repertoire was profiled, and TCRdb retains in-frame clones only, with some absent. The profile covers some 140,000 clones, with roughly 90% appearing a single time and around 2.7% taken by the ten largest. The material was peripheral blood, obtained on day 0 of AZD1222 vaccination. The receptors were gathered from an adult in good health.

V gene TRBV3-1 (or the pseudogene TRBV3-2) combines with J gene TRBJ1-6; D unclear. CDR3 size: 16 residues. The V gene lost 1 base and the J gene lost 6 bases, with 13 bases spanning the gap. Per the germline V gene, CDR1 is LGHDT and CDR2 is YNNKEL (reference sequence). CDR3 nucleotide sequence: TGTGCCAGCAGCCAAGGGTCCCAGGCTTTTAATTCACCCCTCCACTTT. Protein sequence: CASSQGSQAFNSPLHF.

This chain connects TRBV7-9 to TRBJ1-2, with D perhaps matching TRBD1 (5 bases). This CDR3 has 14 amino acids. Germline CDR1 is SEHNR and CDR2 is FQNEAQ (reference sequence). The V gene lost 1 base and the J gene lost 4 bases, with 10 bases spanning the gap. CDR3 DNA sequence: TGTGCCAGCAGCTTAGGGGGGGAAGCCTATGGCTACACCTTC. It translates to CASSLGGEAYGYTF. Together with reference TRBV7-9 and TRBJ1-2, the CDR3 gives the full variable domain: DTGVSQNPRHKITKRGQNVTFRCDPISEHNRLYWYRQTLGQGPEFLTYFQNEAQLEKSRLLSDRFSAERPKGSFSTLEIQRTEQGDSAMYLCASSLGGEAYGYTFGSGTRLTVV.

The chain uses TRBV6-5 and TRBJ2-1; D might be TRBD2 (6 bases). This CDR3 comprises 12 residues. V was cut by 5 bases and J by 10 bases, with 12 bases left in between. Germline CDR1 MNHEY, CDR2 SVGAGI. CDR3 DNA: TGTGCCAGCAGTAGACTAGGAAACGAGCAGTTCTTC. Translating gives CASSRLGNEQFF.

The V and J genes are TRBV14 and TRBJ2-5; D remains unclear. This CDR3 has 14 residues. Per the germline V gene, CDR1 is SGHDN and CDR2 is FVKESK. V shed 1 base and J shed 4 bases, with 10 bases lying between them. The CDR3 loop is CASSQASTVETQYF. DNA for the CDR3: TGTGCCAGCAGCCAAGCGAGTACAGTAGAGACCCAGTACTTC.

The J gene is TRBJ2-1, the V gene TRBV7-3; TRBD2 is a possible D gene (5 bases). Germline CDR1 reads SGHTA; CDR2 reads FQGTGA. CDR3 length equals 15 residues. V dropped 3 bases and J dropped 3 bases, with 12 bases sitting between them. The CDR3 region is CASSFGELGYNEQFF. Here the CDR3 DNA reads TGTGCCAGCAGCTTTGGGGAGTTGGGCTACAATGAGCAGTTCTTC.

The chain uses TRBV10-3 and TRBJ2-7; possible D gene TRBD2, 7 bases. CDR3 length: 12 residues. Trimming removed 9 bases from V and 3 bases from J, with 12 bases in between. CDR1 and CDR2 from the germline V gene are ENHRY and SYGVKD. The CDR3 sequence is CAIRGGIYEQYF. The CDR3 DNA sequence: TGTGCCATTAGGGGGGGAATCTACGAGCAGTACTTC.

The V gene is TRBV9, the J gene TRBJ1-1; D is possibly TRBD1 (5 bases). Trimming took off 1 base at V and 5 bases at J, with 9 bases between the two ends. The CDR3 covers 13 residues. Germline CDR1 reads SGDLS; CDR2 reads YYNGEE. The CDR3 DNA reads as TGTGCCAGCAGCGTATCGGGGGAAACTGAAGCTTTCTTT. Its protein is CASSVSGETEAFF. The whole variable domain, filled in from reference TRBV9 and TRBJ1-1, reads DSGVTQTPKHLITATGQRVTLRCSPRSGDLSVYWYQQSLDQGLQFLIQYYNGEERAKGNILERFSAQQFPDLHSELNLSSLELGDSALYFCASSVSGETEAFFGQGTRLTVV.

The V call is TRBV10-1, the J call TRBJ1-1; D remains unclear. V dropped 4 bases and J dropped 1 base, with 7 bases sitting between them. The CDR3 is 13 amino acids. Germline V gene lookup returns CDR1 WNHNN and CDR2 SYGVQD (reference sequence). CDR3 region: CASSGSWNTEAFF. The CDR3 DNA follows: TGCGCCAGCAGTGGAAGTTGGAACACTGAAGCTTTCTTT.

This rearrangement joins TRBV11-3 to TRBJ2-2, with a possible D match to TRBD1 (6 bases). Germline lookup yields CDR1 SGHNT and CDR2 YENEEA. Trimming shortened V by 4 bases and J by 2 bases, and 14 bases separated the two germline ends. This CDR3 is 16 amino acids long. Here the CDR3 reads CASSSQGTSNTGELFF. CDR3 nucleotide sequence: TGTGCCAGCAGCTCCCAGGGGACAAGCAACACCGGGGAGCTGTTTTTT.

The chain is built from TRBV7-2 and TRBJ1-2; 7 bases are shared with TRBD1. The CDR3 sequence is 13 residues long. V shed 1 base, J shed 7 bases, and the junction held 3 bases outside the gene matches. CDR1 is SGHTA and CDR2 is FQGNSA in the germline V gene. The CDR3 bases are TGTGCCAGCAGCTTAGAAGGGGGCGGTGGCTACACCTTC. It encodes CASSLEGGGGYTF.

The J gene is TRBJ1-3, the V gene TRBV15, with D possibly being TRBD1 (6 bases). This CDR3 is built from 16 residues. Trimming cost V 0 bases and J 3 bases, with 12 bases left between them. CDR1 is LNHNV and CDR2 is YYDKDF in the germline V gene (reference sequence). Written as DNA, the CDR3 is TGTGCCACCAGCAGAGACAGGGGAGATGTTGGAAACACCATATATTTT. Residues: CATSRDRGDVGNTIYF.

The chain combines TRBV7-2 with TRBJ2-3; 8 nucleotides align to TRBD2. The V and J ends lost 1 base and 8 bases, in that order; junction bases with no gene match: 8. The CDR3 loop spans 15 amino acids. CDR1 and CDR2 (germline): SGHTA, FQGNSA. The CDR3 loop is CASSLGSGALGTQYF. CDR3 nucleotides: TGTGCCAGCAGCTTAGGTAGCGGGGCTCTAGGTACGCAGTATTTT. Looking up the rest from reference TRBV7-2 and TRBJ2-3 gives the full variable domain: GAGVSQSPSNKVTEKGKDVELRCDPISGHTALYWYRQSLGQGLEFLIYFQGNSAPDKSGLPSDRFSAERTGGSVSTLTIQRTQQEDSAVYLCASSLGSGALGTQYFGPGTRLTVL.

This chain uses TRBV5-1 with TRBJ2-7; D is undetermined. Germline CDR1 SGHRS, CDR2 YFSETQ. CDR3 length equals 14 residues. V was clipped by 2 bases and J by 0 bases, with 9 bases between them. The CDR3 here is CASSFSISSYEQYF. CDR3 DNA: TGCGCCAGCAGCTTTTCCATAAGCTCCTACGAGCAGTACTTC.

The chain couples TRBV19 to TRBJ2-5; D ambiguous. The CDR3 contains 11 residues. Germline V CDR1 and CDR2: LNHDA, SQIVND (reference sequence). V lost 8 bases, J lost 5 bases, and 9 bases lay in between. The CDR3 protein is CASGRWETQYF. The CDR3 DNA reads TGTGCCAGTGGTAGGTGGGAGACCCAGTACTTC. Full variable domain (missing parts from reference TRBV19 and TRBJ2-5): DGGITQSPKYLFRKEGQNVTLSCEQNLNHDAMYWYRQDPGQGLRLIYYSQIVNDFQKGDIAEGYSVSREKKESFPLTVTSAQKNPTAFYLCASGRWETQYFGPGTRLLVL.

J is TRBJ2-7 and V is TRBV3-1 (or the pseudogene TRBV3-2), with D possibly TRBD1 on 7 matching bases. Trimming took off 3 bases at V and 4 bases at J, with 13 bases between the two ends. The CDR3 extends over 14 amino acids. Germline loops: CDR1 LGHDT, CDR2 YNNKEL (reference sequence). CDR3 DNA: TGTGCCAGCAGCCAGGGCAGGGGGGTATACGAGCAGTACTTC. Protein: CASSQGRGVYEQYF.

J is TRBJ2-3 and V is TRBV7-2, with 9 bases fitting TRBD1. The CDR3 spans 15 residues. The germline V gene encodes CDR1 SGHTA and CDR2 FQGNSA. Trimming took 4 bases from V and 1 from J; bases not matched to a gene: 3. The CDR3 nucleotides read TGTGCCAGCAGCTCGAGGACAGGGGGCACAGATACGCAGTATTTT. Protein sequence: CASSSRTGGTDTQYF.

The V and J genes are TRBV6-5 and TRBJ1-4; possible D gene TRBD1, 6 bases. This CDR3 comprises 14 residues. Germline V CDR1 and CDR2: MNHEY, SVGAGI. Trimming pared 2 bases from V and 6 bases from J, leaving 10 bases between. The chain's CDR3 is CASSYGGGDEKLFF. As DNA, the CDR3 is TGTGCCAGCAGTTACGGAGGGGGGGATGAAAAACTGTTTTTT.

The chain joins TRBV7-2 to TRBJ2-7; a weak D match, TRBD2 (7 bases). Looked up from germline, CDR1 is SGHTA and CDR2 is FQGNSA. The CDR3 has 15 amino acids. Deletions cut 2 bases from V and 2 bases from J, with 13 bases between. The CDR3 region is CASSLSGEGAYEQYF. In DNA, the CDR3 is TGTGCCAGCAGCTTAAGTGGGGAGGGGGCCTACGAGCAGTACTTC.

This chain joins TRBV2 and TRBJ1-5; 7 nucleotides line up with TRBD1. J lost 6 bases, V lost 8 bases, and 4 bases had no gene match. The CDR3 extends over 12 amino acids. CDR1 is SNHLY, CDR2 FYNNEI, per germline. CDR3 sequence (DNA): TGTGCCAGCGGGGACAGAGGTCAGCCCCAGCATTTT. Its protein is CASGDRGQPQHF.

This chain connects TRBV27 to TRBJ1-5, with TRBD1 matching 7 bases. There are 16 residues in the CDR3. V dropped 6 bases and J dropped 3; count of bases not matched to a gene: 11. In germline, CDR1 is MNHEY, CDR2 SMNVEV (reference sequence). The CDR3 is CASSSTQTGHNQPQHF. In DNA form, the CDR3 reads TGTGCCAGCAGCTCCACCCAGACAGGGCACAATCAGCCCCAGCATTTT.

The CDR3 nucleotides read TGTGCCAGCAGCCCCTACAGCAATGAGCAGTTCTTC. Translated: CASSPYSNEQFF. The chain links TRBV11-2 to TRBJ2-1; D is undetermined. The germline CDR1 and CDR2 sequences are SGHAT and FQNNGV. V was pared by 5 bases and J by 6 bases, with 8 bases between. This CDR3 has 12 amino acids. Full variable domain (remainder filled in from reference TRBV11-2 and TRBJ2-1): EAGVAQSPRYKIIEKRQSVAFWCNPISGHATLYWYQQILGQGPKLLIQFQNNGVVDDSQLPKDRFSAERLKGVDSTLKIQPAKLEDSAVYLCASSPYSNEQFFGPGTRLTVL.

The chain combines TRBV5-4 with TRBJ2-7; D uncertain. CDR1 is SGHNT and CDR2 is YYREEE in the germline V gene (reference sequence). The CDR3 sequence is 14 residues long. Trimming cost V 5 bases and J 0 bases, with 12 bases left between them. The CDR3 sequence: CASRDRYSSYEQYF. The CDR3 nucleotides are TGTGCCAGCAGAGACCGTTATAGCTCCTACGAGCAGTACTTC.

This clone was observed once. This sequence joins TRBV6-1 and TRBJ1-5; tentative D call: TRBD1 (5 bases). The CDR3 is 15 amino acids. Germline assignment: CDR1 MNHNS and CDR2 SASEGT. Trimming removed 1 base from V and 6 bases from J, with 13 bases in between. The CDR3 coding sequence is TGTGCCAGCAGTGAAGGGGATGGGGGGAGTCAGCCCCAGCATTTT. Its protein is CASSEGDGGSQPQHF.

This clone was seen once. V and J are TRBV21-1 and TRBJ2-7. TRBV21-1 is marked as a pseudogene. This CDR3 has 16 residues. This CDR3 reads CASRYVGGVGGFEQYF. DNA of the CDR3: TGTGCCAGCAGGTATGTCGGAGGGGTAGGGGGTTTTGAGCAGTACTTC.